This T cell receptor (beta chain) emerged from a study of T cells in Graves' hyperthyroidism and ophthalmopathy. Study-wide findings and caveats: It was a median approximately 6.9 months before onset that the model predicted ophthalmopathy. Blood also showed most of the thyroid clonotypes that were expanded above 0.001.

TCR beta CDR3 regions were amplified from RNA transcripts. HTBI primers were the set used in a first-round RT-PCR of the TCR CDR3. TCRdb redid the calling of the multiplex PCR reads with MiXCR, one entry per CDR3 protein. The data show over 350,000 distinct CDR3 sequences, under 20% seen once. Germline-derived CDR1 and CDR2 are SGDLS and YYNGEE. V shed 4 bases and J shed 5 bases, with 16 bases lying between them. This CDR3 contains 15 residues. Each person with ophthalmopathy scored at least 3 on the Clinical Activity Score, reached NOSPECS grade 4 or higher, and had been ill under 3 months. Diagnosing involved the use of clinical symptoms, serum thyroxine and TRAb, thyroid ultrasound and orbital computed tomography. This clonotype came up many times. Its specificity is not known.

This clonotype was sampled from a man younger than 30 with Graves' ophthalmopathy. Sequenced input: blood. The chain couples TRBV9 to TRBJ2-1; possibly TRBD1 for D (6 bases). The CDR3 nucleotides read TGTGCCAGCAGCCGAGCCCTGGGGGCGGACAATGAGCAGTTCTTC. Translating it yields CASSRALGADNEQFF.